This T cell receptor (beta chain) was profiled in a study of blood T cell repertoires in COVID-19. For the study at large: Collection of acute and convalescent COVID-19 samples took place in the United States, Italy and Spain.

Authors' data handling: Estimation of nucleated cell counts was performed using reference gene primer amplification. The assay was immunoSEQ multiplex PCR, and TCRdb's table has in-frame clones only and misses some. V and J calls and clone size are copied from that table; D and trimming were computed from the DNA. The repertoire holds hundreds of thousands of clones, with approximately 90% as singletons. Germline lookup yields CDR1 MNHEY and CDR2 SVGAGI. The CDR3 runs 15 residues. Unmatched junction bases numbered 11, after V lost 10 bases and J lost 1 base. The sample was PBMCs or T cells enriched from blood (not recorded which). The chain combines TRBV6-5 with TRBJ2-7; TRBD1 aligns across 9 bases. The receptor was isolated from a woman between 40 and 55 years old who had recovered from COVID-19. CDR3 region: CAIKASGTGSYEQYF. In nucleotides, the CDR3 is TGTGCCATCAAAGCGTCCGGGACAGGGTCCTACGAGCAGTACTTC.